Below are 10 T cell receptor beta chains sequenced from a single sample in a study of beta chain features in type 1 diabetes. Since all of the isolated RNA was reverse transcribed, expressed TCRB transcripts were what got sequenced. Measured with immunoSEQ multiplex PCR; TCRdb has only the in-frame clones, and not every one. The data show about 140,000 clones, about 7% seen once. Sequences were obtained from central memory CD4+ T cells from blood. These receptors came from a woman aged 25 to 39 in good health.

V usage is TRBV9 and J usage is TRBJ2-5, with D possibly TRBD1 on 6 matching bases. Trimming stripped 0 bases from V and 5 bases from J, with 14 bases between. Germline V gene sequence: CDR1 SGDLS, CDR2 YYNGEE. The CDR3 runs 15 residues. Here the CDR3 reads CASSVDQGRGETQYF. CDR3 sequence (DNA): TGTGCCAGCAGCGTAGATCAGGGGCGTGGGGAGACCCAGTACTTC.

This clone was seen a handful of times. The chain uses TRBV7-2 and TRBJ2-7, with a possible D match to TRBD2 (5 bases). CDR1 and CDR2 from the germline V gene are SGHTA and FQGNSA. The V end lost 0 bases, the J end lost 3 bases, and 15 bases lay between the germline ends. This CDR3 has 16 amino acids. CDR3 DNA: TGTGCCAGCAGCTTAGCCTTGTCTAGCTCCAGCTACGAGCAGTACTTC. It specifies CASSLALSSSSYEQYF.

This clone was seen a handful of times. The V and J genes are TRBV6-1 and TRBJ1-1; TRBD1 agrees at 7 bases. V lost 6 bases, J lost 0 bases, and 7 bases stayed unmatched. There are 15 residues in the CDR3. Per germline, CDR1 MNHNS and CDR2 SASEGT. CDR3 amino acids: CASRAGQSMNTEAFF. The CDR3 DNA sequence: TGTGCCAGCAGGGCGGGACAGTCGATGAACACTGAAGCTTTCTTT.

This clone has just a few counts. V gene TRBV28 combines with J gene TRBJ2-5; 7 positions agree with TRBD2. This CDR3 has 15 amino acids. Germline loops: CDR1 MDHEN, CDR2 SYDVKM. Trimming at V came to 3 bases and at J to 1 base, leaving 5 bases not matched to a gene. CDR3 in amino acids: CASSLVAGGQETQYF. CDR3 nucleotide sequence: TGTGCCAGCAGTTTGGTAGCGGGCGGCCAAGAGACCCAGTACTTC.

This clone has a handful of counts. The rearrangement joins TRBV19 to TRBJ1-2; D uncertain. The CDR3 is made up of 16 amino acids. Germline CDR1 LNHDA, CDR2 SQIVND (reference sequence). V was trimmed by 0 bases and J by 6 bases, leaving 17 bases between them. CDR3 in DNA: TGTGCCAGTAGTATAGATCTATTTTTCGGAGGAGATGGCTACACCTTC. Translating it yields CASSIDLFFGGDGYTF.

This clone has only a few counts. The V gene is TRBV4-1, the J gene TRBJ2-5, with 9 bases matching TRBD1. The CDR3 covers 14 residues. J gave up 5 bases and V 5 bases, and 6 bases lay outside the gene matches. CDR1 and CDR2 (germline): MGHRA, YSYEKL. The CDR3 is CASSKDRGVETQYF. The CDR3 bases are TGCGCCAGCAGCAAGGACAGGGGTGTGGAGACCCAGTACTTC.

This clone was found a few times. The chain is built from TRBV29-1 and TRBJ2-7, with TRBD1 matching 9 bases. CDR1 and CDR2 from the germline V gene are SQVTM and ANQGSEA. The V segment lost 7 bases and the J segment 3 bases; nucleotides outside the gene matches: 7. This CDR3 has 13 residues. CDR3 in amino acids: CSGGQGSGYEQYF. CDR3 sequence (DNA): TGCAGCGGGGGACAGGGTTCGGGCTACGAGCAGTACTTC.

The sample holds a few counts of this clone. The DNA of the CDR3 is TGTGCCAGCAGCTTAGGGGGCAGCAATAACAATGAGCAGTTCTTC. Translating it yields CASSLGGSNNNEQFF. V usage is TRBV11-2 and J usage is TRBJ2-1, with D possibly matching TRBD1 (5 bases). The CDR3 has 15 amino acids. V was clipped by 1 base and J by 5 bases, with 12 bases between them. Germline CDR1 and CDR2: SGHAT and FQNNGV.

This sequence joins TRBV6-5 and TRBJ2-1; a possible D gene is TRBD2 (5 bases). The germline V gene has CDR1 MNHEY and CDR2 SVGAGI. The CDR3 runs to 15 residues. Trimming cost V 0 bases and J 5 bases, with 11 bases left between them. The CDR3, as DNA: TGTGCCAGCAGTTACTCGCGGGCAACTAACAATGAGCAGTTCTTC. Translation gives CASSYSRATNNEQFF.

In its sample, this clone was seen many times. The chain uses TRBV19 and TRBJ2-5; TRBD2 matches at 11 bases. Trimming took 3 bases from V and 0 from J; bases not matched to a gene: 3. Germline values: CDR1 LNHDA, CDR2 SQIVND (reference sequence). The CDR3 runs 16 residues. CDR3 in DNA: TGTGCCAGTAGTATGGGACTAGCGGAAAACCAAGAGACCCAGTACTTC. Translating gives CASSMGLAENQETQYF.